This T cell receptor (beta chain) was documented in a study of CD8 T cells in Susac syndrome. The study sequenced TCR beta in blood CD8+ and CD4+ T cells. The multiple sclerosis controls, all treatment-naive patients, had relapsing-remitting disease that was stable or active. Negative isolation yielded the CD8+ and CD4+ T cells, while FACS enriched the TEMRA cells. An amount of RNA that ranged from roughly 0.5 to 1 ug was reverse transcribed with random hexamers. It was immunoSEQ multiplex PCR that amplified TCR beta CDR3 across 54 Vbeta and 13 Jbeta. TCRdb passed the immunoSEQ multiplex PCR reads through MiXCR, listing each CDR3 protein once. Of under 250,000 distinct CDR3 sequences detected, 85% to 95% appear once; the ten largest clones hold about 0.07%. The CDR3 spans 13 residues. Germline CDR1 reads MNHEY; CDR2 reads SVGEGT. J was trimmed by 4 bases and V by 11 bases; bases with no gene match: 10.

The source is a human donor with multiple sclerosis. Sequenced input: CD4+ T cells from PBMCs. V usage is TRBV6-2 or TRBV6-3 and J usage is TRBJ2-5, with 7 nucleotides matching TRBD1. The CDR3 protein is CAGSQGVVETQYF. The DNA for the CDR3 is TGTGCCGGGTCCCAGGGGGTTGTAGAGACCCAGTACTTC.